Following are 25 T cell receptor beta chains from one sample sequenced in a study of vaccination and CD4 T cells after COVID-19. These receptors are not linked to any known antigen. Sequencing of DNA taken from cultured CD4+ T cells relied on the Oncomine TCR Beta short-read assay. One entry per CDR3 protein, called by TCRdb with MiXCR from the PCR reads. Among about 15,000 distinct CDR3 sequences listed, about 53% were seen once. The treatment here: roughly ten-day PBMC culture with coronavirus spike peptide pools or control peptides (ViraFEST assay). Sample: CD4+ T cells from blood, cultured in vitro. The receptors stem from a human donor who had recovered from COVID-19.

The gene calls are TRBV21-1 and TRBJ1-3. TRBV21-1 is an annotated pseudogene. The CDR3 is 14 residues long. The CDR3 region has the DNA TGTGCCAGCAGCAATCGTGTCGCGGAAAACACCATATATTTT. Protein: CASSNRVAENTIYF.

Worth noting for this clonotype: This CDR3 fails to terminate in the conserved phenylalanine or tryptophan, so it likely reflects a read error. The genes are TRBV20-1 and TRBJ2-5; 8 nucleotides line up with TRBD2. The CDR3 is 14 residues long. The V gene end was trimmed by 2 bases and the J gene end by 3 bases; junction bases not matched to a gene: 5. Germline assignment: CDR1 DFQATT and CDR2 SNEGSKA (reference sequence). The CDR3 DNA follows: TGCAGTGCTAGATTAGCGGGGTTTAAAGAGACCCAGTACTTA. This sequence encodes CSARLAGFKETQYL.

This clonotype has just a few counts. This chain joins TRBV20-1 and TRBJ2-3; 8 bases are a match to TRBD2. The germline V gene encodes CDR1 DFQATT and CDR2 SNEGSKA (reference sequence). The V segment lost 2 bases and the J segment 4 bases; nucleotides outside the gene matches: 14. The CDR3 has 17 residues. CDR3 in DNA: TGCAGTGCTAGAAAGGGGCTTAGCGGGATCCCCCCAGATACGCAGTATTTT. Translation gives CSARKGLSGIPPDTQYF.

A few counts support this clonotype. CDR3 protein: CAWSRTGGTTEAFF. The CDR3 bases are TGTGCCTGGAGTAGGACAGGGGGAACCACTGAAGCTTTCTTT. The chain couples TRBV30 to TRBJ1-1; 10 nucleotides match TRBD1. Germline V lookup: CDR1 GTSNPN, CDR2 SVGIG (reference sequence). Losses at the gene ends were 2 bases for V and 4 bases for J; bases not matched to a gene: 4. The CDR3 extends over 14 amino acids.

The chain recombines TRBV9 with TRBJ1-3; 8 bases line up with TRBD1. V trimming: 7 bases; J trimming: 2 bases; junction bases outside the gene matches: 2. The CDR3 loop spans 13 amino acids. From germline, CDR1 is SGDLS and CDR2 YYNGEE. CDR3 protein: CASGQGPGNTIYF. In DNA form, the CDR3 reads TGTGCCAGCGGACAGGGCCCTGGAAACACCATATATTTT.

The chain combines TRBV15 with TRBJ1-1; D gene ambiguous. This CDR3 is built from 15 residues. The germline V gene has CDR1 LNHNV and CDR2 YYDKDF (reference sequence). The V gene lost 4 bases and the J gene lost 7 bases, with 19 bases spanning the gap. The CDR3 region is CATSTAIWAGDEAFF. For the CDR3, the DNA is TGTGCCACCAGCACCGCTATATGGGCAGGTGATGAAGCTTTCTTT.

By its share, this clonotype is medium-sized. The V gene is TRBV20-1, the J gene TRBJ2-5, with 7 bases aligning to TRBD2. The CDR3 length is 12 residues. In germline, CDR1 is DFQATT, CDR2 SNEGSKA (reference sequence). CDR3 sequence (DNA): TGCAGCGCCAGCGGGAACCAAGAGACCCAGTACTTC. Residues: CSASGNQETQYF.

This clonotype was picked up a small number of times. CDR3 region: CASSARTGLSEQYF. As DNA, the CDR3 is TGTGCCAGTAGTGCCCGGACAGGGTTAAGCGAGCAGTACTTC. The chain employs TRBV19 and TRBJ2-7; 8 bases align to TRBD1. The CDR3 contains 14 residues. V gave up 5 bases and J gave up 6 bases; unmatched junction bases: 9. Germline CDR1 reads LNHDA; CDR2 reads SQIVND (reference sequence).

This clonotype was seen just once. The junction shows a germline mismatch at one end, possibly a read error. CDR3 nucleotides: TGTGCCAGCACGCTAGCGGAGGCCGGGGGGCTGTTTTTT. Translating gives CASTLAEAGGLFF. The gene calls are TRBV6-1 and TRBJ2-2, with 7 positions matching TRBD2. The germline gives CDR1 MNHNS, CDR2 SASEGT. The CDR3 is 13 amino acids.

This clonotype appeared a few times. The genes are TRBV7-2 and TRBJ2-7; 7 positions agree with TRBD2. Germline V gene sequence: CDR1 SGHTA, CDR2 FQGNSA. J was trimmed by 1 base and V by 2 bases; bases with no gene match: 17. The CDR3 totals 19 residues. CDR3 region: CASSLSGVILGGISYEQYF. CDR3 coding DNA: TGTGCCAGCAGCTTATCTGGGGTAATCCTCGGGGGGATATCCTACGAGCAGTACTTC.

The J gene is TRBJ1-5, the V gene TRBV5-5; tentatively, D is TRBD1 (5 bases). CDR1 is SGHKS and CDR2 is YYEKEE in the germline V gene (reference sequence). The CDR3 contains 13 residues. Trimming removed 2 bases at V and 6 bases at J, with 9 bases between. CDR3 residues: CASSFEGLQPQHF. Here the CDR3 DNA reads TGTGCCAGCAGCTTTGAGGGGCTTCAGCCCCAGCATTTT.

This chain links TRBV7-6 with TRBJ1-2; no firm D call. V lost 2 bases, J lost 4 bases, and 8 bases lay in between. The CDR3 length is 13 residues. In germline, CDR1 is SGHVS, CDR2 FNYEAQ. CDR3 sequence (DNA): TGTGCCAGCAGCTTAAGTCCCGGCTATGGCTACACCTTC. Translated: CASSLSPGYGYTF.

V usage is TRBV7-2 and J usage is TRBJ2-2; D uncertain. CDR3 length: 15 residues. Germline assignment: CDR1 SGHTA and CDR2 FQGNSA. V was shortened by 5 bases and J by 2 bases, with 12 bases between the two germline ends. The CDR3 nucleotides read TGTGCCAGCAGCGACGGTAGACATAACACCGGGGAGCTGTTTTTT. Translated, it gives CASSDGRHNTGELFF.

The V and J genes are TRBV6-5 and TRBJ2-5; tentative D call: TRBD2 (6 bases). Trimming stripped 2 bases from V and 4 bases from J, with 8 bases between. The CDR3 extends over 13 amino acids. CDR1 MNHEY and CDR2 SVGAGI come from the germline V gene. CDR3 DNA sequence: TGTGCCAGCAGTTACGCGGGGTTAGAGACCCAGTACTTC. This gives the protein CASSYAGLETQYF.

The chain couples TRBV20-1 to TRBJ2-1, with TRBD1 identical over 10 bases. Germline loops: CDR1 DFQATT, CDR2 SNEGSKA (reference sequence). Trimming cost V 1 base and J 4 bases; bases outside gene matches: 4. This CDR3 region has 15 residues. For the CDR3, the DNA is TGCAGTGCTAGAGGCCCGGGACAGGGGTACAATGAGCAGTTCTTC. Protein product: CSARGPGQGYNEQFF.

The CDR3: CATSEAGGLHEQYF. The DNA of the CDR3 is TGTGCCACCAGTGAGGCGGGGGGGCTTCACGAGCAGTACTTC. This sequence joins TRBV24-1 and TRBJ2-7; 9 bases match TRBD2. The CDR3 spans 14 residues. Germline V CDR1 and CDR2: KGHDR, SFDVKD. The V segment lost 4 bases and the J segment 5 bases; nucleotides outside the gene matches: 5.

This clonotype turned up a few times. The chain joins TRBV6-1 to TRBJ2-5; D not resolved. V was cut by 10 bases and J by 5 bases, with 14 bases left in between. The CDR3 covers 12 residues. Looked up from germline, CDR1 is MNHNS and CDR2 is SASEGT. CDR3 amino acids: CAISVRRETQYF. Here the CDR3 DNA reads TGTGCCATCAGCGTGCGACGGGAGACCCAGTACTTC.

In its sample, this clonotype was seen a few times. The rearrangement links TRBV6-1 to TRBJ2-5, with D perhaps TRBD2 (6 bases). V was pared by 6 bases and J by 5 bases, with 13 bases between. Per germline, CDR1 MNHNS and CDR2 SASEGT. The CDR3 has 13 amino acids. CDR3 protein: CASSSSDPETQYF. CDR3 DNA: TGTGCCAGCAGCTCTAGCGACCCGGAGACCCAGTACTTC.

This chain joins TRBV20-1 and TRBJ2-3; D uncertain. Trimming stripped 4 bases from V and 2 bases from J, with 13 bases between. This CDR3 is built from 14 residues. The germline gives CDR1 DFQATT, CDR2 SNEGSKA (reference sequence). The CDR3 bases are TGCAGTGCTAATGACTGGAAACACACAGATACGCAGTATTTT. This gives the protein CSANDWKHTDTQYF.

The chain links TRBV6-1 to TRBJ2-5, with TRBD2 matching over 11 bases. The CDR3 extends over 17 amino acids. Germline V gene lookup returns CDR1 MNHNS and CDR2 SASEGT. The trim removed 6 bases at V and 4 bases at J, leaving 13 bases unmatched. The CDR3 reads CASRGFSGRAWGETQYF. CDR3 nucleotides: TGTGCCAGCAGAGGATTTAGCGGGAGGGCCTGGGGAGAGACCCAGTACTTC.

The rearrangement joins TRBV27 to TRBJ2-3; 8 nucleotides align to TRBD1. From germline, CDR1 is MNHEY and CDR2 SMNVEV (reference sequence). Germline trimming cut 1 base from V and 6 bases from J; bases unmatched to any gene: 12. The length of the CDR3 is 17 residues. CDR3 residues: CASSLFGTGRAGDTQYF. In DNA, the CDR3 is TGTGCCAGCAGTTTATTTGGGACAGGCAGGGCGGGTGATACGCAGTATTTT.

The rearrangement joins TRBV7-9 to TRBJ1-3; D unresolved. V dropped 4 bases and J dropped 2 bases, with 12 bases sitting between them. The CDR3 runs to 15 residues. Germline assignment: CDR1 SEHNR and CDR2 FQNEAQ (reference sequence). The CDR3 nucleotides are TGTGCCAGCAGCTCCCACGGGGAACCTGGAAACACCATATATTTT. Translation: CASSSHGEPGNTIYF.

This clonotype has only a few counts. The chain recombines TRBV20-1 with TRBJ2-2; tentative D call: TRBD1 (5 bases). CDR1 DFQATT and CDR2 SNEGSKA come from the germline V gene (reference sequence). This CDR3 contains 14 residues. The germline V and J ends were trimmed by 2 bases and 6 bases, with 13 bases remaining between them. The CDR3 DNA reads as TGCAGTGCTAGAAGGGGCGCTGGGGCCGGGGAGCTGTTTTTT. Translated, it gives CSARRGAGAGELFF.

V and J are TRBV15 and TRBJ2-7; D unclear. This CDR3 has 12 amino acids. Trimming left V 5 bases short and J 3 bases short, with 8 bases between. Germline CDR1 reads LNHNV; CDR2 reads YYDKDF (reference sequence). The CDR3 here is CATSRGYYEQYF. CDR3 nucleotides: TGTGCCACCAGCCGAGGCTACTACGAGCAGTACTTC.

The V call is TRBV6-1, the J call TRBJ1-1; D is ambiguous. Germline V CDR1 and CDR2: MNHNS, SASEGT. V gave up 1 base and J gave up 1 base, with 7 bases separating them. The CDR3 runs to 14 residues. The CDR3 here is CASSEGLENTEAFF. The CDR3 coding sequence is TGTGCCAGCAGTGAAGGTCTGGAGAACACTGAAGCTTTCTTT.